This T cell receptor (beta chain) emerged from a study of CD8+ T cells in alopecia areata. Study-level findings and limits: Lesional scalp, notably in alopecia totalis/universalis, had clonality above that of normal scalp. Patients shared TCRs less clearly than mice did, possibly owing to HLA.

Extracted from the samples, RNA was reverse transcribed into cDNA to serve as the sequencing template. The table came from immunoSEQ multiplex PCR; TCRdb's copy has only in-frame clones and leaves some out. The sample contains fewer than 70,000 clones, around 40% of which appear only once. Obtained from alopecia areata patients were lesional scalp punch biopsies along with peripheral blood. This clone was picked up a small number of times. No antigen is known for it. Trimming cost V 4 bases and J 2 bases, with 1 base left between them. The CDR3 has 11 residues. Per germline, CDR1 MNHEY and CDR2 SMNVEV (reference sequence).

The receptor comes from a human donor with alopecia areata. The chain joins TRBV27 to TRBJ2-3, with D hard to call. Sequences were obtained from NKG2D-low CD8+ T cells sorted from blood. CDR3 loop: CASSSTDTQYF. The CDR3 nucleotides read TGTGCCAGCAGTTCCACAGATACGCAGTATTTT.